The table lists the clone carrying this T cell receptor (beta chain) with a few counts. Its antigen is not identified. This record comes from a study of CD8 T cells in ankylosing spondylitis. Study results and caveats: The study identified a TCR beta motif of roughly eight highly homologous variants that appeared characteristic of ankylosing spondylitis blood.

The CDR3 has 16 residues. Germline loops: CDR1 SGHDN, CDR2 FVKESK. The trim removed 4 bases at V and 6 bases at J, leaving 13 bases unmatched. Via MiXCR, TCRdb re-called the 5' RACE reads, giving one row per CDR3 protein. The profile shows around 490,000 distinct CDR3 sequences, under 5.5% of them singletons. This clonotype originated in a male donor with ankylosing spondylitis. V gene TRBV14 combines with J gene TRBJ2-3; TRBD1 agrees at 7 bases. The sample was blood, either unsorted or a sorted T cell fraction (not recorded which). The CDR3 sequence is CASSPQTGLKRDTQYF. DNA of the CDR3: TGTGCCAGCAGCCCCCAGACAGGGTTGAAAAGGGATACGCAGTATTTT.